This is a list of T cell receptor beta chains from one sample in a study of breast tumors, draining lymph nodes, adjacent tissues. TCRdb re-called the multiplex PCR reads through MiXCR, storing one row per CDR3 protein. The data contain 120,000 to 150,000 distinct CDR3 sequences, 30% to 35% of them singletons. Source material: axillary lymph node tissue. All receptors derive from a female donor with breast cancer. Some clones in this sample may be carry-over from other donors' samples. Each CDR3 is given with its conserved first and last residue. A D gene is named only where the DNA matches it firmly. A clone size is listed for some rows: how often the clone was seen (once, few, many), or a class if it is expanded.

J gene: TRBJ2-1; D gene: TRBD1; V gene: TRBV13; CDR3 length: 14; clone size: many; CDR3 protein: CASRPKQGVAEQFF; CDR3 DNA: TGTGCCAGCAGACCTAAACAGGGGGTTGCTGAGCAGTTCTTC
J gene: TRBJ2-4; D gene: .; V gene: TRBV6-5; CDR3 length: 14; clone size: many; CDR3 protein: CASGDGGRKNIQYF; CDR3 DNA: TGTGCCAGCGGGGATGGGGGGCGAAAAAACATTCAGTACTTC
J gene: TRBJ2-3; D gene: TRBD2; V gene: TRBV7-2; CDR3 length: 14; clone size: .; CDR3 protein: CASSPSGNTDTQYF; CDR3 DNA: TGTGCCAGCAGCCCTAGCGGGAACACAGATACGCAGTATTTT
J gene: TRBJ1-1; D gene: .; V gene: TRBV12-3/TRBV12-4; CDR3 length: 15; clone size: .; CDR3 protein: CASSEAWGRSTEAFF; CDR3 DNA: TGTGCCAGCAGCGAAGCCTGGGGGAGAAGCACTGAAGCTTTCTTT
J gene: TRBJ2-2; D gene: .; V gene: TRBV12-3/TRBV12-4; CDR3 length: 19; clone size: many; CDR3 protein: CASSSVVVLGAANTGELFF; CDR3 DNA: TGTGCCAGCAGTTCGGTAGTTGTTTTGGGGGCCGCGAACACCGGGGAGCTGTTTTTT
J gene: TRBJ2-5; D gene: .; V gene: TRBV4-1; CDR3 length: 16; clone size: many; CDR3 protein: CASSAQDSQGQETQYF; CDR3 DNA: TGCGCCAGCAGCGCCCAGGACAGCCAAGGTCAAGAGACCCAGTACTTC
J gene: TRBJ1-2; D gene: TRBD1; V gene: TRBV19; CDR3 length: 13; clone size: many; CDR3 protein: CASRDRGPDGYTF; CDR3 DNA: TGTGCCAGTAGGGACAGGGGGCCTGATGGCTACACCTTC
J gene: TRBJ2-2; D gene: TRBD2; V gene: TRBV9; CDR3 length: 14; clone size: .; CDR3 protein: CAGRGGSNTGELSF; CDR3 DNA: TGTGCCGGGCGGGGGGGCTCAAACACCGGGGAGCTGTCTTTT
J gene: TRBJ1-4; D gene: .; V gene: TRBV2; CDR3 length: 11; clone size: once; CDR3 protein: CASSFFSGLFF; CDR3 DNA: TGTGCCAGCAGTTTCTTCAGTGGACTGTTTTTT
J gene: TRBJ2-7; D gene: .; V gene: TRBV7-9; CDR3 length: 14; clone size: many; CDR3 protein: CASSSGARSYEQYF; CDR3 DNA: TGTGCCAGCAGCTCTGGTGCACGCTCCTACGAGCAGTACTTC
J gene: TRBJ2-5; D gene: .; V gene: TRBV7-9; CDR3 length: 15; clone size: many; CDR3 protein: CASSTRTEVWETQYF; CDR3 DNA: TGTGCCAGCAGCACACGCACTGAAGTTTGGGAGACCCAGTACTTC
J gene: TRBJ2-1; D gene: .; V gene: TRBV7-3; CDR3 length: 18; clone size: many; CDR3 protein: CASSLYPRTAKGYNEQFF; CDR3 DNA: TGTGCCAGCAGCTTATACCCACGGACGGCCAAGGGATACAATGAGCAGTTCTTC
J gene: TRBJ2-1; D gene: TRBD2; V gene: TRBV7-9; CDR3 length: 14; clone size: once; CDR3 protein: CASSRGGRGNEQFF; CDR3 DNA: TGCGCCAGCAGCCGGGGGGGAAGGGGCAATGAGCAGTTCTTC
J gene: TRBJ2-2; D gene: .; V gene: TRBV15; CDR3 length: 13; clone size: .; CDR3 protein: CATSRGPGGELFF; CDR3 DNA: TGTGCCACCAGCAGAGGACCTGGTGGGGAGCTGTTTTTT
J gene: TRBJ2-7; D gene: .; V gene: TRBV18; CDR3 length: 14; clone size: many; CDR3 protein: CASSPPGGPYEQYF; CDR3 DNA: TGTGCCAGCTCACCACCCGGCGGGCCCTACGAGCAGTACTTC
J gene: TRBJ1-5; D gene: .; V gene: TRBV20-1; CDR3 length: 14; clone size: many; CDR3 protein: CSARDPGGNQPQHF; CDR3 DNA: TGCAGTGCTAGAGATCCGGGGGGCAATCAGCCCCAGCATTTT
J gene: TRBJ2-1; D gene: .; V gene: TRBV5-1; CDR3 length: 14; clone size: many; CDR3 protein: CASSLEGGQNEQFF; CDR3 DNA: TGCGCCAGCAGCTTGGAAGGAGGGCAGAATGAGCAGTTCTTC
J gene: TRBJ2-4; D gene: .; V gene: TRBV5-4; CDR3 length: 14; clone size: .; CDR3 protein: CASSLSHTGNIQYF; CDR3 DNA: TGTGCCAGCAGCTTGTCCCACACAGGGAACATTCAGTACTTC
J gene: TRBJ1-6; D gene: .; V gene: TRBV20-1; CDR3 length: 15; clone size: once; CDR3 protein: CGARDIGRGGESLRF; CDR3 DNA: TGCGGTGCTAGAGACATCGGCAGGGGAGGTGAATCCCTCCGCTTT
J gene: TRBJ1-2; D gene: .; V gene: TRBV6-6; CDR3 length: 13; clone size: many; CDR3 protein: CASSLPADYGYTF; CDR3 DNA: TGTGCCAGCAGTTTGCCGGCCGACTATGGCTACACCTTC
J gene: TRBJ1-4; D gene: .; V gene: TRBV7-9; CDR3 length: 16; clone size: many; CDR3 protein: CASSFRRGDVNEKLFF; CDR3 DNA: TGTGCCAGCAGCTTTCGGAGGGGCGACGTTAATGAAAAACTGTTTTTT
J gene: TRBJ1-2; D gene: TRBD1; V gene: TRBV10-3; CDR3 length: 14; clone size: many; CDR3 protein: CAIQQGAQINGYTF; CDR3 DNA: TGTGCCATCCAACAGGGGGCGCAGATCAATGGCTACACCTTC
J gene: TRBJ2-1; D gene: TRBD2; V gene: TRBV9; CDR3 length: 14; clone size: many; CDR3 protein: CASSVVTSGGEQFF; CDR3 DNA: TGTGCCAGCAGCGTAGTAACTAGCGGTGGTGAGCAGTTCTTC
J gene: TRBJ1-3; D gene: .; V gene: TRBV28; CDR3 length: 12; clone size: many; CDR3 protein: CASSLQGHTIYF; CDR3 DNA: TGTGCCAGCAGTTTGCAGGGACACACCATATATTTT
J gene: TRBJ2-2; D gene: TRBD2; V gene: TRBV14; CDR3 length: 16; clone size: many; CDR3 protein: CASSPLTGGRTGELFF; CDR3 DNA: TGTGCCAGCAGCCCCCTCACGGGGGGGCGGACCGGGGAGCTGTTTTTT
J gene: TRBJ1-2; D gene: .; V gene: TRBV4-2; CDR3 length: 15; clone size: many; CDR3 protein: CASSPQDTINYGYTF; CDR3 DNA: TGTGCCAGCAGCCCCCAGGACACCATTAACTATGGCTACACCTTC
J gene: TRBJ2-5; D gene: TRBD2; V gene: TRBV4-1; CDR3 length: 15; clone size: .; CDR3 protein: CASSQGPSGERTQYF; CDR3 DNA: TGCGCCAGCAGCCAAGGGCCTAGCGGGGAGAGGACCCAGTACTTC
J gene: TRBJ2-5; D gene: TRBD1; V gene: TRBV7-9; CDR3 length: 14; clone size: .; CDR3 protein: CASSGTGGAETQYF; CDR3 DNA: TGTGCCAGCAGCGGGACAGGGGGCGCAGAGACCCAGTACTTC
J gene: TRBJ2-3; D gene: TRBD2; V gene: TRBV6-5; CDR3 length: 19; clone size: many; CDR3 protein: CASSPGLAGGGLATDTQYF; CDR3 DNA: TGTGCCAGCAGTCCTGGACTAGCGGGGGGGGGCCTCGCCACAGATACGCAGTATTTT